This passage covers 30 T cell receptor beta chains from one sample sequenced in a study of CD8 T cells in Susac syndrome (dated by TCRdb to between 2017 and 2020). To prepare the library, the immunoSEQ multiplex PCR assay was applied. RNA was extracted using the RNeasy kit, and roughly 0.45 to 1 microgram was reverse transcribed with random hexamers. TCRdb reanalyzed the raw reads on its own, using fastp at Q25 for trimming and MiXCR for clone calling, and kept in-frame beta chains. Identical CDR3 proteins give one entry, which carries the most common genes and DNA. This sample comprises over 95,000 distinct CDR3 sequences, 85% to 95% of them detected only once. Around 0.14% of the sample goes to the ten largest clones. The sequenced sample consisted of CD4+ T cells from PBMCs. These receptors all come from a human donor in good health.

The rearrangement joins TRBV12-3 or TRBV12-4 to TRBJ1-2, with D maybe TRBD1 (6 bases). Deletions cut 7 bases from V and 0 bases from J, with 24 bases between. The CDR3 spans 18 residues. DNA of the CDR3: TGTGCCAGCATCAACCGGGGGCACAGCGACGTTTCTAACTATGGCTACACCTTC. Translation gives CASINRGHSDVSNYGYTF.

V is TRBV20-1 and J is TRBJ2-2; D ambiguous. Per the germline V gene, CDR1 is DFQATT and CDR2 is SNEGSKA (reference sequence). There are 12 residues in the CDR3. V gave up 4 bases and J gave up 6 bases, with 9 bases separating them. The CDR3: CSATPVAGELFF. DNA of the CDR3: TGCAGTGCTACCCCAGTCGCCGGGGAGCTGTTTTTT.

The chain employs TRBV20-1 and TRBJ2-3, with TRBD2 identical over 7 bases. This CDR3 contains 16 residues. V lost 3 bases to trimming and J lost 1 base; unmatched junction nucleotides: 10. Germline CDR1 DFQATT, CDR2 SNEGSKA (reference sequence). The CDR3 DNA reads TGCAGTGCTAGGGACGTTAGCGGGTGGGGCACAGATACGCAGTATTTT. It yields the protein CSARDVSGWGTDTQYF.

The V gene is TRBV7-9, the J gene TRBJ1-1; D remains unclear. Germline CDR1 reads SEHNR; CDR2 reads FQNEAQ (reference sequence). This CDR3 is 11 amino acids long. V lost 5 bases to trimming and J lost 6 bases, with 7 bases between them. CDR3 nucleotides: TGTGCCAGCAGCCCCACGGCTGAAGCTTTCTTT. It yields the protein CASSPTAEAFF. Variable domain in full (rest from reference TRBV7-9 and TRBJ1-1): DTGVSQNPRHKITKRGQNVTFRCDPISEHNRLYWYRQTLGQGPEFLTYFQNEAQLEKSRLLSDRFSAERPKGSFSTLEIQRTEQGDSAMYLCASSPTAEAFFGQGTRLTVV.

This clonotype was seen just once. The chain recombines TRBV29-1 with TRBJ2-7, with D unclear. V lost 4 bases and J lost 4, with 17 bases in between. Per the germline V gene, CDR1 is SQVTM and CDR2 is ANQGSEA. The CDR3 is made up of 14 amino acids. The CDR3, as DNA: TGCAGCGTTGTATTATACACTTCCTCTTACGAGCAGTACTTC. It codes for CSVVLYTSSYEQYF.

This chain joins TRBV5-4 and TRBJ2-3; 9 positions match TRBD2. Germline V CDR1 and CDR2: SGHNT, YYREEE (reference sequence). The CDR3 is 14 amino acids. Trimming cost V 4 bases and J 4 bases; bases outside gene matches: 4. The DNA for the CDR3 is TGTGCCAGCAGCACGGGACTAGCTGCAGATACGCAGTATTTT. Translation gives CASSTGLAADTQYF.

This clonotype was recorded a few times. The chain uses TRBV5-6 and TRBJ2-2; 8 bases agree with TRBD2. The CDR3 contains 15 residues. The V gene end was trimmed by 0 bases and the J gene end by 4 bases; junction bases not matched to a gene: 2. The germline V gene has CDR1 SGHDT and CDR2 YYEEEE. CDR3 in DNA: TGTGCCAGCAGCTTGGGTCTAGCGGGCACCGGGGAGCTGTTTTTT. This gives the protein CASSLGLAGTGELFF.

This clonotype was recorded only once. The V call is TRBV11-1, the J call TRBJ2-6; 9 nucleotides match TRBD1. The CDR3 length is 16 residues. Germline loops: CDR1 SGHAT, CDR2 FQDESV (reference sequence). The junction had 6 bases not matched to a gene; V was cut back by 5 bases and J by 4 bases. CDR3 sequence: CASSPGTGTGANVLTF. The CDR3 DNA sequence: TGTGCCAGCAGCCCAGGGACAGGGACCGGGGCCAACGTCCTGACTTTC.

This clonotype was found once. In DNA, the CDR3 is TGTGCCAGTAATTGGTTCACCGGGGAGCTGTTTTTT. Its protein is CASNWFTGELFF. The rearrangement links TRBV19 to TRBJ2-2; D ambiguous. The CDR3 contains 12 residues. Germline CDR1 and CDR2: LNHDA and SQIVND (reference sequence). Trimming left V 7 bases short and J 4 bases short, with 7 bases between.

The chain has TRBV6-1 and TRBJ2-2, with 7 positions matching TRBD1. The CDR3 totals 15 residues. With V trimmed by 6 bases and J by 5 bases, 9 bases remained unmatched. Germline V gene data show CDR1 as MNHNS and CDR2 as SASEGT. Here the CDR3 DNA reads TGTGCCAGCAGCCTCAGACAGGGACGGACCGGGGAGCTGTTTTTT. Its protein product is CASSLRQGRTGELFF.

The chain links TRBV5-1 to TRBJ2-3, with 14 bases identical to TRBD2. The CDR3 consists of 15 residues. V shed 7 bases, J shed 6 bases, and the junction held 7 bases outside the gene matches. The V gene's germline CDR1 is SGHRS and CDR2 YFSETQ. CDR3 region: CASAEGLAGVDTQYF. The CDR3 coding sequence is TGCGCCAGCGCGGAGGGACTAGCGGGAGTGGATACGCAGTATTTT.

The chain links TRBV20-1 to TRBJ2-6, with 7 bases lining up with TRBD1. V was pared by 3 bases and J by 1 base, with 3 bases of the junction left unmatched. CDR3 length equals 15 residues. The germline V gene has CDR1 DFQATT and CDR2 SNEGSKA (reference sequence). The CDR3 DNA sequence: TGCAGTGCTAGCCCGACAGGGTCTGGGGCCAACGTCCTGACTTTC. It specifies CSASPTGSGANVLTF.

V usage is TRBV18 and J usage is TRBJ1-1, with 9 bases fitting TRBD1. Germline CDR1 is KGHSH and CDR2 is LQKENI. V lost 3 bases, J lost 3 bases, and 5 bases stayed unmatched. This CDR3 is built from 15 residues. Here the CDR3 DNA reads TGTGCCAGCTCACCTCGGACAGGGGTGGACACTGAAGCTTTCTTT. Translating it yields CASSPRTGVDTEAFF.

The chain joins TRBV18 to TRBJ1-1, with 8 bases that match TRBD1. Germline V CDR1 and CDR2: KGHSH, LQKENI. The CDR3 loop spans 16 amino acids. V lost 6 bases, J lost 0 bases, and 9 bases stayed unmatched. The chain's CDR3 is CASSSGTGGMNTEAFF. Here the CDR3 DNA reads TGTGCCAGCTCTTCTGGGACAGGCGGCATGAACACTGAAGCTTTCTTT.

The gene calls are TRBV30 and TRBJ2-3; unclear D gene. Trimming removed 4 bases from V and 6 bases from J, with 8 bases in between. The length of the CDR3 is 11 residues. Germline CDR1 is GTSNPN and CDR2 is SVGIG (reference sequence). DNA of the CDR3: TGTGCCTGGATATCCTACGATACGCAGTATTTT. It specifies CAWISYDTQYF.

This chain connects TRBV6-5 to TRBJ2-2; 10 positions match TRBD1. After removal of 6 bases from V and 4 bases from J, the junction contained 5 bases not matched to a gene. This CDR3 region has 15 residues. Per germline, CDR1 MNHEY and CDR2 SVGAGI. The CDR3 DNA reads TGTGCCAGCAGACGACAGGGGGCCGTCACCGGGGAGCTGTTTTTT. This codes for CASRRQGAVTGELFF.

V gene TRBV12-3 or TRBV12-4 combines with J gene TRBJ2-4, with D uncertain. V was clipped by 3 bases and J by 10 bases, with 13 bases between them. This CDR3 has 13 amino acids. CDR3: CASSFVPLEIQYF. CDR3 nucleotides: TGTGCCAGCAGTTTTGTCCCCTTAGAAATTCAGTACTTC.

V and J are TRBV20-1 and TRBJ1-1, with D hard to call. CDR1 is DFQATT and CDR2 is SNEGSKA in the germline V gene (reference sequence). V lost 1 base and J 2 bases, leaving 8 bases between the germline ends. The length of the CDR3 is 13 residues. The CDR3 protein is CSARGGGNTEAFF. The DNA of the CDR3 is TGCAGTGCTAGAGGGGGAGGAAACACTGAAGCTTTCTTT.

The chain couples TRBV27 to TRBJ1-6, with 8 bases aligning to TRBD1. Germline assignment: CDR1 MNHEY and CDR2 SMNVEV (reference sequence). V lost 4 bases and J lost 0; bases outside the gene matches: 8. There are 18 residues in the CDR3. This CDR3 is CASSWNSGGSSYNSPLHF. The CDR3 region has the DNA TGTGCCAGCAGTTGGAATTCAGGGGGCAGCTCCTATAATTCACCCCTCCACTTT.

This chain uses TRBV5-1 with TRBJ2-2, with D maybe TRBD2 (5 bases). The CDR3 has 14 residues. V lost 9 bases to trimming and J lost 1 base, with 13 bases between them. Germline V gene sequence: CDR1 SGHRS, CDR2 YFSETQ. CDR3 protein: CATASEGNTGELFF. The CDR3 DNA reads TGCGCCACCGCTTCCGAGGGGAACACCGGGGAGCTGTTTTTT. Filled out from reference TRBV5-1 and TRBJ2-2, the complete variable domain reads KAGVTQTPRYLIKTRGQQVTLSCSPISGHRSVSWYQQTPGQGLQFLFEYFSETQRNKGNFPGRFSGRQFSNSRSEMNVSTLELGDSALYLCATASEGNTGELFFGEGSRLTVL.

This chain joins TRBV29-1 and TRBJ1-1, with TRBD1 identical over 9 bases. The CDR3 contains 13 residues. From germline, CDR1 is SQVTM and CDR2 ANQGSEA. The V gene end was trimmed by 6 bases and the J gene end by 2 bases; junction bases not matched to a gene: 4. The CDR3 is CSVGTGINTEAFF. CDR3 DNA sequence: TGCAGCGTGGGGACAGGGATCAACACTGAAGCTTTCTTT.

This clonotype was detected only once. The chain is built from TRBV7-9 and TRBJ2-3; D is perhaps TRBD2 (7 bases). The CDR3 is 15 amino acids. V shed 3 bases and J shed 1 base, with 11 bases lying between them. Germline V gene sequence: CDR1 SEHNR, CDR2 FQNEAQ (reference sequence). DNA for the CDR3: TGTGCCAGCAGCTTGGGGGGGGCCGGCACAGATACGCAGTATTTT. Protein product: CASSLGGAGTDTQYF.

V is TRBV7-2 and J is TRBJ1-5, with TRBD1 matching 7 bases. CDR3 size: 14 residues. V was clipped by 5 bases and J by 11 bases; unmatched bases: 12. Germline V lookup: CDR1 SGHTA, CDR2 FQGNSA. CDR3 DNA sequence: TGTGCCAGCAGCGCAGGGGGAGGGATAGTAGCCCAGCATTTT. It codes for CASSAGGGIVAQHF.

The gene calls are TRBV20-1 and TRBJ2-7, with 11 bases matching TRBD1. Germline lookup yields CDR1 DFQATT and CDR2 SNEGSKA (reference sequence). Trimming took 1 base from V and 3 from J; bases not matched to a gene: 2. The CDR3 spans 14 residues. The CDR3 nucleotides read TGCAGTGCTAGAGGCGGGACAGGGGGCTACGAGCAGTACTTC. It is translated as CSARGGTGGYEQYF.

The chain carries TRBV14 and TRBJ2-2, with TRBD1 identical over 8 bases. Germline trimming cut 0 bases from V and 5 bases from J; bases unmatched to any gene: 14. Looked up from germline, CDR1 is SGHDN and CDR2 is FVKESK. This CDR3 region has 19 residues. CDR3 DNA sequence: TGTGCCAGCAGCCAAGAAGACCCCAGGGGGCTAGAATGGACCGGGGAGCTGTTTTTT. It is translated as CASSQEDPRGLEWTGELFF.

This chain joins TRBV12-3 or TRBV12-4 and TRBJ2-3; TRBD2 is a possible D gene (6 bases). Deletions cut 4 bases from V and 0 bases from J, with 11 bases between. There are 15 residues in the CDR3. The DNA of the CDR3 is TGTGCCAGCAGTTCAACCGGGACTAGCACAGATACGCAGTATTTT. Translating it yields CASSSTGTSTDTQYF.

V and J are TRBV3-1 and TRBJ1-2; possible D gene TRBD1, 5 bases. CDR3 length: 15 amino acids. Per germline, CDR1 LGHDT and CDR2 YNNKEL (reference sequence). Trimming left V 4 bases short and J 1 base short, with 13 bases between. The CDR3 is CASSPYGGFNYGYTF. The CDR3 DNA reads as TGTGCCAGCAGCCCGTACGGGGGATTTAACTATGGCTACACCTTC.

The chain couples TRBV16 to TRBJ1-5; D perhaps matches TRBD1 (5 bases). The length of the CDR3 is 17 residues. V gave up 0 bases and J gave up 2 bases, with 14 bases separating them. Germline V gives CDR1 KGHSY, CDR2 FQNENV. CDR3 residues: CASSQSMQGGGNQPQHF. Here the CDR3 DNA reads TGTGCCAGCAGCCAATCGATGCAGGGCGGAGGCAATCAGCCCCAGCATTTT.

The chain employs TRBV7-9 and TRBJ2-1, with 7 bases matching TRBD2. In germline, CDR1 is SEHNR, CDR2 FQNEAQ (reference sequence). J gave up 4 bases and V 4 bases, and 10 bases lay outside the gene matches. This CDR3 contains 16 residues. The CDR3 reads CASSSRLSGVYNEQFF. The CDR3 nucleotides read TGTGCCAGCAGCTCACGACTAAGCGGGGTTTACAATGAGCAGTTCTTC.

The chain recombines TRBV7-9 with TRBJ2-2; D is undetermined. Trimming removed 3 bases from V and 3 bases from J, with 8 bases in between. CDR1 and CDR2 from the germline V gene are SEHNR and FQNEAQ (reference sequence). The length of the CDR3 is 14 residues. The CDR3 loop is CASSFRQHTGELFF. CDR3 in DNA: TGTGCCAGCAGCTTCCGTCAGCACACCGGGGAGCTGTTTTTT.